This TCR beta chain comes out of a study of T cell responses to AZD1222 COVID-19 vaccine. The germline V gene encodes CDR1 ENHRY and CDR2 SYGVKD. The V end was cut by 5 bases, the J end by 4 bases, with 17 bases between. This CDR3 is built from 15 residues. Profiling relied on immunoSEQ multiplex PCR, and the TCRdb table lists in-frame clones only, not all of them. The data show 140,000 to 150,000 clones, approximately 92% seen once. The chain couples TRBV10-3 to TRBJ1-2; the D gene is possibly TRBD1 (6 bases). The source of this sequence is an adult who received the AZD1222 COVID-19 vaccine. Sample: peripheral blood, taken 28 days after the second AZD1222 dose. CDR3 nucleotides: TGTGCCATCAGTTTTGTCGCCAGGGGAATCTATGGCTACACCTTC. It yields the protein CAISFVARGIYGYTF.